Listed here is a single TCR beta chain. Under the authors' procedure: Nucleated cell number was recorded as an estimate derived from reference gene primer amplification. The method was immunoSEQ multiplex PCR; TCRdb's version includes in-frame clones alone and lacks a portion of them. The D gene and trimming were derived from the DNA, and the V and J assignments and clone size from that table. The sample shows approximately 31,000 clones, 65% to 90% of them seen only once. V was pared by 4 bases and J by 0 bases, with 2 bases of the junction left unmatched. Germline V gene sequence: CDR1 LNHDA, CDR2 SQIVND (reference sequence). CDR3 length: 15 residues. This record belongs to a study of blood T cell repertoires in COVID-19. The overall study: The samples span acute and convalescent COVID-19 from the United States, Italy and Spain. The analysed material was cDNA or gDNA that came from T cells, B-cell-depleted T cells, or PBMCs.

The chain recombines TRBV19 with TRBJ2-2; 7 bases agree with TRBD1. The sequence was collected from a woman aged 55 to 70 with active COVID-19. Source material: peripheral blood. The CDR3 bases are TGTGCCAGTAGTAGACAGGGTGCGAACACCGGGGAGCTGTTTTTT. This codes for CASSRQGANTGELFF. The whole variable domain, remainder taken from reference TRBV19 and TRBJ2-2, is DGGITQSPKYLFRKEGQNVTLSCEQNLNHDAMYWYRQDPGQGLRLIYYSQIVNDFQKGDIAEGYSVSREKKESFPLTVTSAQKNPTAFYLCASSRQGANTGELFFGEGSRLTVL.